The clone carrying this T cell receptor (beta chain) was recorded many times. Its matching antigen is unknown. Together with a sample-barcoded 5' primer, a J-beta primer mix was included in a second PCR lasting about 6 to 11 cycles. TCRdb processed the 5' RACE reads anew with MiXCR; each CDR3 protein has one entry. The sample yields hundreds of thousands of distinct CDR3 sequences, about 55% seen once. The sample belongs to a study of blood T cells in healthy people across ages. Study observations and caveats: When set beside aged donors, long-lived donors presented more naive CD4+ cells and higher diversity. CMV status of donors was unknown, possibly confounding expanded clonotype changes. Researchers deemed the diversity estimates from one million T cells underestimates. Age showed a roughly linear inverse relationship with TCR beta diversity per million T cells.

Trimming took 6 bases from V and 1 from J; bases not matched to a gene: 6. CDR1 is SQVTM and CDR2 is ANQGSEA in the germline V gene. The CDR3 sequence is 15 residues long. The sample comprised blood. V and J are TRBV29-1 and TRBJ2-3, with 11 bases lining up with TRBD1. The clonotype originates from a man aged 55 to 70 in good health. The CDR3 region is CSVRTGGDGTDTQYF. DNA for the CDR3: TGCAGCGTCCGGACAGGGGGCGATGGCACAGATACGCAGTATTTT.